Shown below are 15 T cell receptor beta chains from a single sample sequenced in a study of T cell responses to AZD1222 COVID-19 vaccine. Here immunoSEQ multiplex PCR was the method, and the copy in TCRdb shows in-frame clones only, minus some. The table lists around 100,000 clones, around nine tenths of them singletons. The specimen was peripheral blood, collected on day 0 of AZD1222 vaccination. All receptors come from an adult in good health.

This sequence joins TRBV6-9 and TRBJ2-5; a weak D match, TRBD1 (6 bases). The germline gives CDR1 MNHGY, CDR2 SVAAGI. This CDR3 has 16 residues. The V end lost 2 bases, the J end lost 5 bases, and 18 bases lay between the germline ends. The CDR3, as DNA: TGTGCCAGCAGTTATAAACGCCAGGGGAATAGGGAGACCCAGTACTTC. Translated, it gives CASSYKRQGNRETQYF.

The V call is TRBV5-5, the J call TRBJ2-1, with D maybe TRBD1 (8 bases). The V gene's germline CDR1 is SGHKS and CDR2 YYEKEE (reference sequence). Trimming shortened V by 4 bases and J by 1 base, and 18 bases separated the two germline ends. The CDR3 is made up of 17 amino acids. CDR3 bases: TGTGCCAGCAGCAACACCCTACAGGGGGGGTCCTACAATGAGCAGTTCTTC. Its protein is CASSNTLQGGSYNEQFF.

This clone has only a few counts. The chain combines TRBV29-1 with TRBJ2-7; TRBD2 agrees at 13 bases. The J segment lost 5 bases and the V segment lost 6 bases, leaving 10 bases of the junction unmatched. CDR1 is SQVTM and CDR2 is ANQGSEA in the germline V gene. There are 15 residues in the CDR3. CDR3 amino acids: CSVLGLAGSGHEQYF. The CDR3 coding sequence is TGCAGCGTCCTGGGACTAGCGGGATCGGGCCACGAGCAGTACTTC.

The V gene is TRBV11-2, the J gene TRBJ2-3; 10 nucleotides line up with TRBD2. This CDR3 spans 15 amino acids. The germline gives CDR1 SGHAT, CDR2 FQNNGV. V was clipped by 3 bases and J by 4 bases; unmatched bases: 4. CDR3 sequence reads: CASSFSGRRADTQYF. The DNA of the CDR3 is TGTGCCAGCAGCTTTAGCGGGAGGCGTGCAGATACGCAGTATTTT.

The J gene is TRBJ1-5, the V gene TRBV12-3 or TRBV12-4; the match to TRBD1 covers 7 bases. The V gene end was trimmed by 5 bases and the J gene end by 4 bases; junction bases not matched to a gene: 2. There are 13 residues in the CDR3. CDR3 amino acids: CASSQQGNQPQHF. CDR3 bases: TGTGCCAGCAGTCAACAGGGGAATCAGCCCCAGCATTTT.

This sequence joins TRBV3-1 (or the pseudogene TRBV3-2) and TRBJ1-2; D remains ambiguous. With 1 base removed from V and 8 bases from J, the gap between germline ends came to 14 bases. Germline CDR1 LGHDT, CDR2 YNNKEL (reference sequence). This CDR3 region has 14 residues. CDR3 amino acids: CASSQAGWAAGYTF. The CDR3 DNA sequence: TGTGCCAGCAGCCAAGCGGGTTGGGCGGCGGGCTACACCTTC.

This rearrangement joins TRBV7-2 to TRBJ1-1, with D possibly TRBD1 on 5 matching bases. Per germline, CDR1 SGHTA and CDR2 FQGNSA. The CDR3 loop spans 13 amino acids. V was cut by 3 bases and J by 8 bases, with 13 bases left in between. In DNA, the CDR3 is TGTGCCAGCAGCTTGGGGCAACAGAGAGAAGCTTTCTTT. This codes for CASSLGQQREAFF.

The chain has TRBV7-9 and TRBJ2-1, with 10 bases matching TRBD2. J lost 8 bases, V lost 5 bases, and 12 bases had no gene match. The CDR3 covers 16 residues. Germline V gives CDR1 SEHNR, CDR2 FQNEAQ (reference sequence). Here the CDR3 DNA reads TGTGCCAGCAGCACGCCTCTAGCGGGGGAGTTGGATGAGCAGTTCTTC. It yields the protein CASSTPLAGELDEQFF.

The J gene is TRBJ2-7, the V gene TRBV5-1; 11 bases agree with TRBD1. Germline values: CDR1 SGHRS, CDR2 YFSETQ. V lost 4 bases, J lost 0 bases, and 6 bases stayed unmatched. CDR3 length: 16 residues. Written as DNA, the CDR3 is TGCGCCAGCAGCCCCGGCGGGACAGGGGGCTCCTACGAGCAGTACTTC. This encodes CASSPGGTGGSYEQYF.

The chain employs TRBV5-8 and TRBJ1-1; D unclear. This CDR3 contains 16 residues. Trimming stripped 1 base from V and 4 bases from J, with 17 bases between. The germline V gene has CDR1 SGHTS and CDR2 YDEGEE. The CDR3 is CASSLLFEEYGTEAFF. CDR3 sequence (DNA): TGTGCCAGCAGCTTGCTCTTTGAGGAATACGGCACTGAAGCTTTCTTT.

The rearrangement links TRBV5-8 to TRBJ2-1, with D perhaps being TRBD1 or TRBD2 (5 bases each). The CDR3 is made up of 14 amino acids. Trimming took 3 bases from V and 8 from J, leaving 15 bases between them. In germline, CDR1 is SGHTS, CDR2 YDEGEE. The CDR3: CASSSGIGRDEQFF. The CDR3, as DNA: TGTGCCAGCAGCTCCGGGATTGGCAGGGATGAGCAGTTCTTC.

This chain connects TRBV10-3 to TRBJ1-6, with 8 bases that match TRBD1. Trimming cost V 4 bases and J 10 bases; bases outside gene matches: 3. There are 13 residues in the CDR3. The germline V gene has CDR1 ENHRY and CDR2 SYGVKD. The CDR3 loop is CAISGTGMSPLHF. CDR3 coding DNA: TGTGCCATCAGTGGGACAGGGATGTCACCCCTCCACTTT.

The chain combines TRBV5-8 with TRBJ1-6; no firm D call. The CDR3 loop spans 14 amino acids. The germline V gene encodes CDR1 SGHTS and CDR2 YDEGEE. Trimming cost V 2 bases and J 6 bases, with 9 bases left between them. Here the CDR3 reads CASSFRTSNSPLHF. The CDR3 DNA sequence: TGTGCCAGCAGCTTCCGGACCAGTAATTCACCCCTCCACTTT. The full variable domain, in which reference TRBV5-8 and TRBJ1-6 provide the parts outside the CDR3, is EAGVTQSPTHLIKTRGQQATLRCSPISGHTSVYWYQQALGLGLQFLLWYDEGEERNRGNFPPRFSGRQFPNYSSELNVNALELEDSALYLCASSFRTSNSPLHFGNGTRLTVT.

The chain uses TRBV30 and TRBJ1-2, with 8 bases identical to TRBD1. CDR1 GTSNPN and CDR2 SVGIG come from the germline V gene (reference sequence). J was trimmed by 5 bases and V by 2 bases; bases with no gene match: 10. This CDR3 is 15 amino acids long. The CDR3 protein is CAWSLTGTGTYGYTF. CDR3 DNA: TGTGCCTGGAGTCTTACCGGGACAGGAACTTATGGCTACACCTTC.

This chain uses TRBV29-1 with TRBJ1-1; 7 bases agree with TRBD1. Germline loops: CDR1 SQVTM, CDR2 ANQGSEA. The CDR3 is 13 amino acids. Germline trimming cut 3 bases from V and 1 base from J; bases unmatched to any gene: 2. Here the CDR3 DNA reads TGCAGCGTTGACAGGACAGGGAACACTGAAGCTTTCTTT. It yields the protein CSVDRTGNTEAFF.